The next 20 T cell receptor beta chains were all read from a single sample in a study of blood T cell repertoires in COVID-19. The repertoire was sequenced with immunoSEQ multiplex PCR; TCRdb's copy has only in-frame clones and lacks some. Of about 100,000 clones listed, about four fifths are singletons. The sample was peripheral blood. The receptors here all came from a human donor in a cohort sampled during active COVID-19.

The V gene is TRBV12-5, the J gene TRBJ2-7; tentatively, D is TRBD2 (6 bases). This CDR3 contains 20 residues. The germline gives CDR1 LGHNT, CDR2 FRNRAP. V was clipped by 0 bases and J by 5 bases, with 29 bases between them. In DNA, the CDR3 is TGTGCTAGTGGTTTGGTCGCCCCCCCCGGGACTCCTTCCCGAGAGGACGAGCAGTACGTC. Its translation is CASGLVAPPGTPSREDEQYV.

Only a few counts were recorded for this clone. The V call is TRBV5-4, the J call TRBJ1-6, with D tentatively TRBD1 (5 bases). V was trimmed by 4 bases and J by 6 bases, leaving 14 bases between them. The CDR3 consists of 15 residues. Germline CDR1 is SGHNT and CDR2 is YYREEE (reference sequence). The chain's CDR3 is CASSPTGLANSPLHF. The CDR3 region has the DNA TGTGCCAGCAGCCCGACGGGACTCGCTAATTCACCCCTCCACTTT.

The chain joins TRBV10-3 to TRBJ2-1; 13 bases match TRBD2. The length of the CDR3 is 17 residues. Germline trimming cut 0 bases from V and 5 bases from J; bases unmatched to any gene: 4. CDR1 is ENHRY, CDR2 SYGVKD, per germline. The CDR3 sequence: CAISESRGLAGDNEQFF. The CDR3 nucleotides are TGTGCCATCAGTGAGTCGAGAGGACTAGCGGGAGACAATGAGCAGTTCTTC.

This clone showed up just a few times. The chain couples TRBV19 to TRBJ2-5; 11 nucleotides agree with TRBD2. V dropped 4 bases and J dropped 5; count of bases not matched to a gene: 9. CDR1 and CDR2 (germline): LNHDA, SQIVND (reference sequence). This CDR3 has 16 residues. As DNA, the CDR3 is TGTGCCAGTAGTAAACTAGCGGGAGTGTTCGGGGAGACCCAGTACTTC. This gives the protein CASSKLAGVFGETQYF.

CDR3 in amino acids: CSVEELARTEAFF. The CDR3 DNA is TGCAGCGTTGAAGAGCTAGCGCGGACTGAAGCTTTCTTT. This rearrangement joins TRBV29-1 to TRBJ1-1; D is ambiguous. V lost 0 bases and J 5 bases, leaving 10 bases between the germline ends. Germline CDR1 is SQVTM and CDR2 is ANQGSEA. The CDR3 spans 13 residues.

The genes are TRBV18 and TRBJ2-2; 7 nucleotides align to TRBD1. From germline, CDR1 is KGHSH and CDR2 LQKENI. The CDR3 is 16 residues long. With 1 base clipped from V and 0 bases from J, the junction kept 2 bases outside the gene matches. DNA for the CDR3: TGTGCCAGCTCACCACGGGACAGCACGAACACCGGGGAGCTGTTTTTT. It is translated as CASSPRDSTNTGELFF.

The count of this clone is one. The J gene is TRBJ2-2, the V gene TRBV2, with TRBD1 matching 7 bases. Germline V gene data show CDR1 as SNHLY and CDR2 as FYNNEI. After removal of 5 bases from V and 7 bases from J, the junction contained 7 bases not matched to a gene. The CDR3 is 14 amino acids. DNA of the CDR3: TGTGCCAGCAGTCCCCAGGGGGATGGCGGGGAGCTGTTTTTT. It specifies CASSPQGDGGELFF.

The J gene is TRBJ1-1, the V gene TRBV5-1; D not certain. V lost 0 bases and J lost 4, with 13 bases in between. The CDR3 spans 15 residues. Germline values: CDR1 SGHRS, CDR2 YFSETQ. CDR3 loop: CASSLEQIGSTEAFF. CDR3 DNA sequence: TGCGCCAGCAGCTTGGAACAGATCGGTTCCACTGAAGCTTTCTTT.

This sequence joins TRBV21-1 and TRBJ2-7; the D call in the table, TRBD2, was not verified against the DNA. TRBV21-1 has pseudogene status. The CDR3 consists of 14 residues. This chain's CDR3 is CASKLTSGTYEQYF. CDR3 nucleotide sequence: TGTGCCAGCAAATTGACTAGCGGGACCTACGAGCAGTACTTC.

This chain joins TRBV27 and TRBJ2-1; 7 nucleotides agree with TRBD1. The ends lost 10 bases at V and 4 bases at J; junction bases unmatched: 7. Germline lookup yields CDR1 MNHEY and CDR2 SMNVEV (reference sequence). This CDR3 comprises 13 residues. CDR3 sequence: CATKTGWYNEQFF. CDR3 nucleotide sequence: TGTGCCACCAAGACAGGGTGGTACAATGAGCAGTTCTTC.

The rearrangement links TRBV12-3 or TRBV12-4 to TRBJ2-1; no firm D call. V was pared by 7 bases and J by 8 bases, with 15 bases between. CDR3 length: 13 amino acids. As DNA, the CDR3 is TGTGCCAGCACTGGCGGCTCGTGGGATGAGCAGTTCTTC. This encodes CASTGGSWDEQFF.

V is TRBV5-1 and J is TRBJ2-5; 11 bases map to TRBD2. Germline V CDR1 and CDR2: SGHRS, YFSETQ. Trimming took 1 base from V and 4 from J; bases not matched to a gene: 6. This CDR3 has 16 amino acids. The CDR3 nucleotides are TGCGCCAGCAGCTTGACTAGCGGGAGAGGGGTAGAGACCCAGTACTTC. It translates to CASSLTSGRGVETQYF.

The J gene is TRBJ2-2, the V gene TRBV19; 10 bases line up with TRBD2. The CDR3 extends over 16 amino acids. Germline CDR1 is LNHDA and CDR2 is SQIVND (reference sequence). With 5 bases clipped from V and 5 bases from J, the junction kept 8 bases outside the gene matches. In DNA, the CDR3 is TGTGCCAGTAGTGCAAACGCAGCGGGAGGGACCGGGGAGCTGTTTTTT. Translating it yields CASSANAAGGTGELFF. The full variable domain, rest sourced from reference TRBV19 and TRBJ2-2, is DGGITQSPKYLFRKEGQNVTLSCEQNLNHDAMYWYRQDPGQGLRLIYYSQIVNDFQKGDIAEGYSVSREKKESFPLTVTSAQKNPTAFYLCASSANAAGGTGELFFGEGSRLTVL.

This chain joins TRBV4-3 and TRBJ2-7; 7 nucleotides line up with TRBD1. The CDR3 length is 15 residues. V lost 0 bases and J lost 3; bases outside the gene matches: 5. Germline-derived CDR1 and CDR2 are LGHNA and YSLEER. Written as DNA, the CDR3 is TGCGCCAGCAGCCAAGATCAGGGACAGAGCTACGAGCAGTACTTC. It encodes CASSQDQGQSYEQYF.

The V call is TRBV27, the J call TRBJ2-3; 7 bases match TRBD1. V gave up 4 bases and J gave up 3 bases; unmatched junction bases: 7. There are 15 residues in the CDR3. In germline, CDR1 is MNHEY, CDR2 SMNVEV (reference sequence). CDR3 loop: CASSYSRQGTDTQYF. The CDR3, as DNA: TGTGCCAGCAGTTACTCCCGACAGGGTACAGATACGCAGTATTTT.

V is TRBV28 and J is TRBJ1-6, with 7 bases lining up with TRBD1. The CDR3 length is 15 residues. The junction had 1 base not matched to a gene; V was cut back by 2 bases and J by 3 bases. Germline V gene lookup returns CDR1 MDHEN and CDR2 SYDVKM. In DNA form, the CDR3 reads TGTGCCAGCAGTTTAGGGACAGTCTATAATTCACCCCTCCACTTT. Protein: CASSLGTVYNSPLHF. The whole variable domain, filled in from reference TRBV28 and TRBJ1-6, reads DVKVTQSSRYLVKRTGEKVFLECVQDMDHENMFWYRQDPGLGLRLIYFSYDVKMKEKGDIPEGYSVSREKKERFSLILESASTNQTSMYLCASSLGTVYNSPLHFGNGTRLTVT.

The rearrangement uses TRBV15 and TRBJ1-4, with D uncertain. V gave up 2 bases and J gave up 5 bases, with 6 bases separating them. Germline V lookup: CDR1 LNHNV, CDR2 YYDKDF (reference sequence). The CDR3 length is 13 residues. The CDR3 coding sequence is TGTGCCACCAGCAGACAGGCAAATGAAAAACTGTTTTTT. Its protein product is CATSRQANEKLFF.

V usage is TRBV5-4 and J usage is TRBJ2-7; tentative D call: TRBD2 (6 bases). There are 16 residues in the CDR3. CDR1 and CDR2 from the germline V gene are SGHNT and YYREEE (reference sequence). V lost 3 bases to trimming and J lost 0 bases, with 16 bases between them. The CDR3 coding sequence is TGTGCCAGCAGCTCGAGGCGGGATTCGGTCTCCTACGAGCAGTACTTC. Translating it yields CASSSRRDSVSYEQYF.

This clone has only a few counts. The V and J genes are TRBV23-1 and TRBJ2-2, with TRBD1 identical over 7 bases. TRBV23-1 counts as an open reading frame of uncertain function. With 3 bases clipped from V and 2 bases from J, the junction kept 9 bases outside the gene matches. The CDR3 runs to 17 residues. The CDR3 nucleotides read TGCGCCAGCAGTCATAGATGTGGGACAGCAAACACCGGGGAGCTGTTTTTT. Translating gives CASSHRCGTANTGELFF.

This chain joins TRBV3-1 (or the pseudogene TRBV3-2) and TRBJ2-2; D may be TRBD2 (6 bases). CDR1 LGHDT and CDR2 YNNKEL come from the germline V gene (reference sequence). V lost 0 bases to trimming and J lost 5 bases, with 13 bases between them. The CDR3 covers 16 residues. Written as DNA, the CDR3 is TGTGCCAGCAGCCAAGATCTCGGAGGGTGGACCGGGGAGCTGTTTTTT. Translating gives CASSQDLGGWTGELFF.